One sample yielded the 8 T cell receptor beta chains listed below, sequenced in a study of T cell changes during pregnancy in multiple sclerosis. Sequencing was performed with immunoSEQ multiplex PCR; in TCRdb, only in-frame clones are kept and a portion is missing. The table records about 81,000 clones, around 95% of them present only once. The sequencing used peripheral blood, collected in the third trimester of pregnancy. The origin of the receptors is a female donor in good health, enrolled as a control in a pregnancy study.

The chain combines TRBV28 with TRBJ1-5; D is possibly TRBD1 (5 bases). V lost 3 bases, J lost 3 bases, and 12 bases lay in between. The germline CDR1 and CDR2 sequences are MDHEN and SYDVKM. The CDR3 has 15 amino acids. The CDR3 is CASSFQAGHNQPQHF. The CDR3 DNA reads as TGTGCCAGCAGTTTTCAGGCAGGGCACAATCAGCCCCAGCATTTT.

The V gene is TRBV15, the J gene TRBJ2-1; maybe TRBD2 (6 bases). The CDR3 is 15 residues long. V lost 1 base, J lost 5 bases, and 12 bases lay in between. Germline lookup yields CDR1 LNHNV and CDR2 YYDKDF (reference sequence). In DNA form, the CDR3 reads TGTGCCACCAGCAGAGTCCGGGAGCCACACAATGAGCAGTTCTTC. This encodes CATSRVREPHNEQFF.

The sample holds a few counts of this clone. The chain couples TRBV7-9 to TRBJ2-2, with a possible D match to TRBD2 (5 bases). V lost 5 bases to trimming and J lost 7 bases, with 8 bases between them. The CDR3 has 12 amino acids. Germline CDR1 and CDR2: SEHNR and FQNEAQ (reference sequence). CDR3 amino acids: CASSEGIGELFF. CDR3 in DNA: TGTGCCAGCAGCGAGGGTATCGGGGAGCTGTTTTTT.

This chain joins TRBV10-3 and TRBJ2-7, with 10 bases that match TRBD2. The germline gives CDR1 ENHRY, CDR2 SYGVKD. The CDR3 runs 14 residues. V shed 7 bases and J 5 bases; nucleotides not matched to a gene: 8. This CDR3 is CAITEREGRDEQYF. DNA for the CDR3: TGTGCCATCACCGAGCGGGAGGGCCGGGACGAGCAGTACTTC.

The chain recombines TRBV15 with TRBJ2-7; 7 nucleotides align to TRBD1. J gave up 3 bases and V 3 bases, and 2 bases lay outside the gene matches. CDR1 and CDR2 from the germline V gene are LNHNV and YYDKDF (reference sequence). The CDR3 covers 13 residues. The CDR3 DNA follows: TGTGCCACCAGCAGGGACAGGATCTACGAGCAGTACTTC. This translates into CATSRDRIYEQYF.

This chain links TRBV5-1 with TRBJ2-7, with 9 bases identical to TRBD1. Germline loops: CDR1 SGHRS, CDR2 YFSETQ. The CDR3 sequence is 12 residues long. V was pared by 7 bases and J by 6 bases, with 5 bases of the junction left unmatched. CDR3 loop: CASSGTGPEQYF. CDR3 coding DNA: TGCGCCAGCTCCGGGACAGGGCCCGAGCAGTACTTC.

This chain links TRBV2 with TRBJ2-1, with 9 bases lining up with TRBD1. Germline V gene sequence: CDR1 SNHLY, CDR2 FYNNEI. This CDR3 contains 17 residues. After removal of 3 bases from V and 7 bases from J, the junction contained 13 bases not matched to a gene. The CDR3 bases are TGTGCCAGCAGTGACCACCTCTGGGGACAGGGAGGTAATGAGCAGTTCTTC. As protein: CASSDHLWGQGGNEQFF.

J is TRBJ2-5 and V is TRBV27; D possibly corresponds to TRBD1 (6 bases). Trimming left V 6 bases short and J 1 base short, with 12 bases between. The CDR3 contains 14 residues. Germline assignment: CDR1 MNHEY and CDR2 SMNVEV (reference sequence). The CDR3 bases are TGTGCCAGCAGCTTTCAGGGGCCCCAAGAGACCCAGTACTTC. Residues: CASSFQGPQETQYF.